This paragraph covers one TCR beta chain sequence. The CDR3 has 13 amino acids. Deletions cut 0 bases from V and 2 bases from J, with 6 bases between. CDR1 and CDR2 (germline): SGHKS, YYEKEE (reference sequence). The entry originates in a study of cytomegalovirus exposure and HLA in healthy donors. Libraries were prepared by immunoSEQ multiplex PCR; TCRdb keeps only in-frame clonotypes and omits some of them. This sample has some 140,000 clones, with approximately 82% found just once. The chain has TRBV5-5 and TRBJ2-7; D call uncertain. Sequencing was done on a sample of PBMCs. This clonotype was obtained from a man aged 30 to 39 in good health and CMV-seropositive. DNA of the CDR3: TGTGCCAGCAGCTTGGCCCTCCCCTACGAGCAGTACTTC. Translated: CASSLALPYEQYF.